This TCR beta chain was recorded in a study of PD-1 blockade in classical Hodgkin lymphoma. Study-wide findings and caveats: Why the repertoires differ is still unclear, perhaps disease activity or prior therapy.

The CDR3 is 13 residues long. The ends were cut back, 5 bases at V and 0 bases at J, with 8 bases in the middle. The germline V gene has CDR1 SNHLY and CDR2 FYNNEI. Generated by immunoSEQ multiplex PCR, the TCRdb table keeps only in-frame clones and is missing some. The table lists around 26,000 clones, approximately 81% of them singletons. To note about this clone: Its antigen is unidentified.

Each and every patient relapsed after autologous stem cell transplantation, and patients got differing brentuximab vedotin exposure. The material sequenced was peripheral blood mononuclear cells (PBMCs), taken before the second cycle of nivolumab. This receptor was obtained from a human donor with classical Hodgkin lymphoma. This chain connects TRBV2 to TRBJ2-7; D is unclear. The CDR3 DNA reads as TGTGCCAGCAGTCCAATCAACTCCTACGAGCAGTACTTC. It encodes CASSPINSYEQYF.